This TCR beta chain was found in a study of tumor-infiltrating lymphocytes in oesophageal squamous cell carcinoma. In its sample, this clonotype was seen many times. There are 14 residues in the CDR3. The germline V gene has CDR1 SGHNT and CDR2 YYREEE (reference sequence). Trimming cost V 3 bases and J 5 bases, with 14 bases left between them. TCRdb re-called the PCR reads through MiXCR, storing one row per CDR3 protein. The data show several thousand distinct CDR3 sequences, 11% to 15% seen once. The chain is built from TRBV5-4 and TRBJ2-5, with D tentatively TRBD1 or TRBD2 (6 bases each). Sequencing used esophageal tumor tissue. The TCR originated in a male donor with esophageal squamous cell carcinoma. For the CDR3, the DNA is TGTGCCAGCAGCTGGAGGGGGGCTCGGGAGACCCAGTACTTC. It yields the protein CASSWRGARETQYF.